The subject of this entry is one T cell receptor (beta chain). The clone's antigen remains unknown. No qualities accompany the bases; no much larger clone lies one base away. These data belong to a study of technical replicates of blood from a handful of donors (dated by TCRdb to 2016 to 2017). V is cut by 6 bases and J by 7 bases, and the space between the germline ends is 22 bases. In the germline V gene, CDR1 corresponds to SGHTA and CDR2 to FQGNSA. The CDR3 spans 16 residues, from the cysteine through the phenylalanine. Only the CDR3 part of the read is kept: 48 bases, read in frame from the first base. The library was obtained by the immunoSEQ multiplex PCR assay. The table comes from immuneACCESS by way of TCRdb, which keeps in-frame sequences with V and J called. Part of the clones is missing from these tables; in studies checked, under half for an unresolved V gene and the rest for unknown reasons. The sample has just under 60,000 clones on record, 91% of them singletons. The ten top clones hold about 3.9% of the sample.

Sequenced: PBMCs. The chain is encoded by TRBV7-2 joined to TRBJ2-1; TRBD1 might be the D gene, on 5 matching bases. The clonotype was recovered from a human donor in good health. Some clones in this sample may be carry-over from other donors' samples. The DNA sequence follows: TGTGCCAGCAGTAGATCTGGCAGCCTCTCAGGGAATGAGCAGTTCTTC. The translation is CASSRSGSLSGNEQFF.